Shown below are 2 T cell receptor beta chains from a single sample sequenced in a study of blood T cell repertoires in COVID-19. Profiling relied on immunoSEQ multiplex PCR, and the TCRdb table lists in-frame clones only, not all of them. The sample holds about 230,000 clones; over 75% are singletons and the top ten take about 7.4%. The sample consisted of peripheral blood. These receptors were collected from a woman older than 75 with acute or convalescent COVID-19.

This chain connects TRBV5-4 to TRBJ1-2, with 12 bases matching TRBD1. Germline loops: CDR1 SGHNT, CDR2 YYREEE (reference sequence). J was trimmed by 2 bases and V by 4 bases; bases with no gene match: 9. The CDR3 has 17 amino acids. As DNA, the CDR3 is TGTGCCAGCAGCCTTCCCGGGACAGGGGGCCAAAACTATGGCTACACCTTC. Amino acids: CASSLPGTGGQNYGYTF.

The rearrangement uses TRBV7-6 and TRBJ2-7, with 14 positions matching TRBD2. Germline V CDR1 and CDR2: SGHVS, FNYEAQ. The CDR3 totals 17 residues. Trimming took 3 bases from V and 0 from J; bases not matched to a gene: 4. CDR3 amino acids: CASSLTSGRGGSYEQYF. The CDR3 DNA sequence: TGTGCCAGCAGCTTGACTAGCGGGAGGGGTGGCTCCTACGAGCAGTACTTC.